Shown below are 20 T cell receptor beta chains from a single sample sequenced in a study of CD8 T cells in Susac syndrome. Reverse transcription of 0.5 to 1 ug RNA was carried out with random hexamers. TCRdb itself ran the immunoSEQ multiplex PCR reads through MiXCR, one entry per CDR3 protein. The sample shows hundreds of thousands of distinct CDR3 sequences, about 88% of them seen only once. The sequenced sample consisted of CD8+ T cells from PBMCs. Source of these receptors: a human donor with multiple sclerosis.

This sequence joins TRBV30 and TRBJ1-2, with 7 bases matching TRBD1. Per germline, CDR1 GTSNPN and CDR2 SVGIG (reference sequence). Germline trimming cut 8 bases from V and 4 bases from J; bases unmatched to any gene: 7. This CDR3 region has 12 residues. Here the CDR3 reads CARQGRGYGYTF. The CDR3, as DNA: TGTGCCAGACAGGGAAGAGGCTATGGCTACACCTTC.

The chain uses TRBV7-6 and TRBJ1-4; 10 positions match TRBD1. There are 15 residues in the CDR3. The germline gives CDR1 SGHVS, CDR2 FNYEAQ. J was trimmed by 8 bases and V by 5 bases; bases with no gene match: 8. CDR3 nucleotide sequence: TGTGCCAGCAGCCCCGCGACAGGGGGCGCCGAAAAACTGTTTTTT. Translated: CASSPATGGAEKLFF.

The chain joins TRBV11-2 to TRBJ2-5; D not certain. Per the germline V gene, CDR1 is SGHAT and CDR2 is FQNNGV. The CDR3 spans 16 residues. The V end lost 3 bases, the J end lost 5 bases, and 19 bases lay between the germline ends. CDR3 DNA: TGTGCCAGCAGCTTCGGTTACTTAAGCGATGAGGAGACCCAGTACTTC. It codes for CASSFGYLSDEETQYF.

The rearrangement uses TRBV2 and TRBJ1-2, with D uncertain. V lost 7 bases and J lost 4, with 13 bases in between. This CDR3 comprises 13 residues. Germline V CDR1 and CDR2: SNHLY, FYNNEI. The DNA of the CDR3 is TGTGCCAGCACACTGGAAAGGAGCTATGGCTACACCTTC. Encoded protein: CASTLERSYGYTF.

The chain has TRBV4-1 and TRBJ1-1, with a possible D match to TRBD1 (6 bases). The CDR3 is 16 residues long. Trimming stripped 4 bases from V and 5 bases from J, with 20 bases between. CDR1 MGHRA and CDR2 YSYEKL come from the germline V gene. This chain's CDR3 is CASSRQAGAPKTEAFF. CDR3 nucleotide sequence: TGCGCCAGCAGCCGGCAGGCAGGGGCTCCTAAAACTGAAGCTTTCTTT.

The chain has TRBV4-2 and TRBJ2-7; tentatively, D is TRBD2 (5 bases). CDR3 size: 15 residues. CDR1 LGHNA and CDR2 YNFKEQ come from the germline V gene. Trimming took 4 bases from V and 0 from J, leaving 13 bases between them. CDR3 in DNA: TGTGCCAGCAGCCCCCGGAGCGGCGACTCCTACGAGCAGTACTTC. Its translation: CASSPRSGDSYEQYF.

The rearrangement uses TRBV11-3 and TRBJ2-1; no reliable D call. Trimming took 4 bases from V and 7 from J, leaving 11 bases between them. The CDR3 totals 13 residues. CDR1 SGHNT and CDR2 YENEEA come from the germline V gene. The CDR3 is CASSSGPRNEQFF. In DNA, the CDR3 is TGTGCCAGCAGCTCAGGCCCCCGTAATGAGCAGTTCTTC. The complete variable domain, with remaining parts taken from reference TRBV11-3 and TRBJ2-1, reads EAGVVQSPRYKIIEKKQPVAFWCNPISGHNTLYWYLQNLGQGPELLIRYENEEAVDDSQLPKDRFSAERLKGVDSTLKIQPAELGDSAVYLCASSSGPRNEQFFGPGTRLTVL.

The chain recombines TRBV6-4 with TRBJ2-1; D remains unclear. The CDR3 has 16 amino acids. Trimming pared 0 bases from V and 4 bases from J, leaving 13 bases between. CDR1 and CDR2 (germline): MRHNA, SNTAGT. As DNA, the CDR3 is TGTGCCAGCAGTGACTCGAACTCGTCTGAATACAATGAGCAGTTCTTC. Protein: CASSDSNSSEYNEQFF.

The V gene is TRBV7-2, the J gene TRBJ2-7; tentative D call: TRBD2 (5 bases). Between the trimmed V and J ends, which lost 3 bases and 3 bases, there was a span of 6 bases. In germline, CDR1 is SGHTA, CDR2 FQGNSA. The CDR3 is made up of 12 amino acids. DNA of the CDR3: TGTGCCAGCAGCTTCGAGGGCTACGAGCAGTACTTC. This gives the protein CASSFEGYEQYF.

The V gene is TRBV29-1, the J gene TRBJ1-4; 8 bases align to TRBD1. The CDR3 is made up of 14 amino acids. CDR1 SQVTM and CDR2 ANQGSEA come from the germline V gene. Losses at the gene ends were 4 bases for V and 7 bases for J; bases not matched to a gene: 8. In DNA form, the CDR3 reads TGCAGCGTTGTTTGGACAGGGCTGGGTGAAAAACTGTTTTTT. Its protein is CSVVWTGLGEKLFF.

This clonotype has more than one count but fewer than ten. The rearrangement uses TRBV29-1 and TRBJ2-5; 11 nucleotides line up with TRBD2. The CDR3 runs 14 residues. The V and J ends lost 4 bases and 4 bases, in that order; junction bases with no gene match: 5. CDR1 is SQVTM and CDR2 is ANQGSEA in the germline V gene. The CDR3 coding sequence is TGCAGCGTTGCTGGTGGACTAGCGGGAGAGACCCAGTACTTC. Translated: CSVAGGLAGETQYF.

This chain uses TRBV24-1 with TRBJ2-2; 9 bases map to TRBD1. Losses at the gene ends were 1 base for V and 4 bases for J; bases not matched to a gene: 12. The CDR3 runs 19 residues. The V gene's germline CDR1 is KGHDR and CDR2 SFDVKD. The CDR3 region is CATSDFDYGTGQTTGELFF. For the CDR3, the DNA is TGTGCCACCAGTGATTTTGACTACGGGACAGGGCAAACCACCGGGGAGCTGTTTTTT.

V is TRBV28 and J is TRBJ2-5; D possibly uses TRBD1 or TRBD2 (6 bases each). The CDR3 sequence is 14 residues long. Germline V gene sequence: CDR1 MDHEN, CDR2 SYDVKM. Trimming shortened V by 7 bases and J by 5 bases, and 17 bases separated the two germline ends. In DNA form, the CDR3 reads TGTGCCAGCAAGGACCCGGAGGGGGTGGAGACCCAGTACTTC. Its protein is CASKDPEGVETQYF.

The chain is built from TRBV20-1 and TRBJ2-2; TRBD2 agrees at 9 bases. V shed 1 base and J 2 bases; nucleotides not matched to a gene: 2. Germline V gene sequence: CDR1 DFQATT, CDR2 SNEGSKA (reference sequence). The CDR3 is 15 residues long. The CDR3 protein is CSARGTSANTGELFF. CDR3 DNA sequence: TGCAGTGCTAGAGGGACTAGCGCTAACACCGGGGAGCTGTTTTTT.

This clonotype was found a few times. The chain recombines TRBV18 with TRBJ2-3, with D uncertain. V dropped 3 bases and J dropped 2 bases, with 3 bases sitting between them. This CDR3 spans 12 amino acids. Germline assignment: CDR1 KGHSH and CDR2 LQKENI. CDR3 nucleotide sequence: TGTGCCAGCTCACCGCCCACAGATACGCAGTATTTT. Residues: CASSPPTDTQYF.

The count of this clonotype is one. The chain combines TRBV4-2 with TRBJ2-2, with 8 bases fitting TRBD1. Germline loops: CDR1 LGHNA, CDR2 YNFKEQ. This CDR3 contains 16 residues. With 1 base clipped from V and 6 bases from J, the junction kept 7 bases outside the gene matches. The CDR3 DNA sequence: TGTGCCAGCAGCCAAGTAGACAGGGGCGTGTCCGGGGAGCTGTTTTTT. It codes for CASSQVDRGVSGELFF.

This clonotype appeared a few times. The chain couples TRBV5-4 to TRBJ2-2; D unresolved. The CDR3 extends over 14 amino acids. Trimming stripped 0 bases from V and 9 bases from J, with 12 bases between. CDR1 and CDR2 from the germline V gene are SGHNT and YYREEE (reference sequence). The CDR3 reads CASSLDAASWELFF. Here the CDR3 DNA reads TGTGCCAGCAGCTTGGACGCGGCCTCCTGGGAGCTGTTTTTT. Full variable domain (outside the CDR3, taken from reference TRBV5-4 and TRBJ2-2): ETGVTQSPTHLIKTRGQQVTLRCSSQSGHNTVSWYQQALGQGPQFIFQYYREEENGRGNFPPRFSGLQFPNYSSELNVNALELDDSALYLCASSLDAASWELFFGEGSRLTVL.

The chain links TRBV9 to TRBJ2-3; 8 nucleotides match TRBD2. Germline loops: CDR1 SGDLS, CDR2 YYNGEE. J was trimmed by 5 bases and V by 3 bases; bases with no gene match: 14. This CDR3 comprises 17 residues. CDR3: CASSAGGSGGIGDTQYF. The CDR3 nucleotides read TGTGCCAGCAGCGCCGGGGGAAGCGGGGGAATTGGAGATACGCAGTATTTT.

A few counts support this clonotype. The chain carries TRBV27 and TRBJ2-7, with unresolved D. V lost 3 bases and J 3 bases, leaving 9 bases between the germline ends. There are 13 residues in the CDR3. Germline V lookup: CDR1 MNHEY, CDR2 SMNVEV (reference sequence). The chain's CDR3 is CASSLRHNYEQYF. The DNA for the CDR3 is TGTGCCAGCAGTTTGAGACACAACTACGAGCAGTACTTC.

The chain uses TRBV20-1 and TRBJ2-7; 9 nucleotides agree with TRBD1. Unmatched junction bases numbered 13, after V lost 6 bases and J lost 4 bases. The CDR3 is 15 amino acids. CDR1 and CDR2 from the germline V gene are DFQATT and SNEGSKA (reference sequence). In DNA form, the CDR3 reads TGCAGTGCGCGCGCCCTCCGGACAGGGGATTACGAGCAGTACTTC. Translating gives CSARALRTGDYEQYF.